This paragraph reports one T cell receptor (beta chain). The antigen remains undetermined. The authors split each subset's genomic DNA evenly across several immunoSEQ plates. Original methodology: Junction-only sequences without quality scores came from ImmunoSEQ, so filtering differed. Produced via immunoSEQ multiplex PCR; TCRdb's table is partial and in-frame only. Clonal size and the V and J genes are those of that table, whereas D and trimming came from the DNA. Among 1.6 million or so clones listed, roughly 96% were seen once. This sample is drawn from a study of shared clonotypes between healthy human individuals. Study outcomes and limitations: Few donors restricted represented genetic and exposure-history diversity.

The germline V gene has CDR1 SEHNR and CDR2 FQNEAQ (reference sequence). Trimming shortened V by 7 bases and J by 8 bases, and 20 bases separated the two germline ends. The CDR3 runs 14 residues. The chain has TRBV7-9 and TRBJ2-5; tentatively, D is TRBD2 (5 bases). Material for sequencing was naive CD4+ T cells sorted from blood. The sample's subset: CD45RA+ positively selected. This sequence was found in a man aged 25 to 40 in good health. Here the CDR3 reads CASTPSGNYPTQYF. The CDR3 DNA reads as TGTGCCAGCACCCCCAGCGGCAACTATCCTACCCAGTACTTC.